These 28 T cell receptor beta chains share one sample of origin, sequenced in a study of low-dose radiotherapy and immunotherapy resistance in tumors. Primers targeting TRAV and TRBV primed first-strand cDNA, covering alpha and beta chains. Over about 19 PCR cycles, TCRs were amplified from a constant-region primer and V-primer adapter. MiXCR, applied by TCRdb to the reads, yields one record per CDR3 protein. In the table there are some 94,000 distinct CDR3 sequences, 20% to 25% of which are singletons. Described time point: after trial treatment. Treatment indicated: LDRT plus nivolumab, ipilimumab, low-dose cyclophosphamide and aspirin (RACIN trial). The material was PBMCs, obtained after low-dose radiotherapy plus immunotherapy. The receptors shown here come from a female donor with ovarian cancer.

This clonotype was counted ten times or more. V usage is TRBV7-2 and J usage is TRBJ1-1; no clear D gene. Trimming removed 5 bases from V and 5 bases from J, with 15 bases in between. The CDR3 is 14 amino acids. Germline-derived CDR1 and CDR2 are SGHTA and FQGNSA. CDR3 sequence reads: CASSRGPSETEAFF. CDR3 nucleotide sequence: TGTGCCAGCAGCAGAGGTCCCTCGGAAACTGAAGCTTTCTTT.

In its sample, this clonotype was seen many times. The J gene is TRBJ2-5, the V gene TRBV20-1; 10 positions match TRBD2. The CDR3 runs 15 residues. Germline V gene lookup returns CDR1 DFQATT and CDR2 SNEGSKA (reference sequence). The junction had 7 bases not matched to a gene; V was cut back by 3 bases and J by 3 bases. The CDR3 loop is CSARNPAGGKETQYF. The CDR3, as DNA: TGCAGTGCTAGGAATCCAGCGGGGGGGAAAGAGACCCAGTACTTC.

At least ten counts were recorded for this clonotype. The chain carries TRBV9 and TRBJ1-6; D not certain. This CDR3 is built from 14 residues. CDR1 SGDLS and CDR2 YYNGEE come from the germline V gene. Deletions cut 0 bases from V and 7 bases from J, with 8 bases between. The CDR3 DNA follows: TGTGCCAGCAGCGTAGGTGATATGAATTCACCCCTCCACTTT. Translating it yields CASSVGDMNSPLHF.

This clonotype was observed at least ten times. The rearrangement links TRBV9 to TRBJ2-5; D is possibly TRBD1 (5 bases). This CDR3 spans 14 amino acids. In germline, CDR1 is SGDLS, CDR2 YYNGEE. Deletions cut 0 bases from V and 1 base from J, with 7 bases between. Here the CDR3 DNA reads TGTGCCAGCAGCGTAGGGACAACCCAAGAGACCCAGTACTTC. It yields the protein CASSVGTTQETQYF.

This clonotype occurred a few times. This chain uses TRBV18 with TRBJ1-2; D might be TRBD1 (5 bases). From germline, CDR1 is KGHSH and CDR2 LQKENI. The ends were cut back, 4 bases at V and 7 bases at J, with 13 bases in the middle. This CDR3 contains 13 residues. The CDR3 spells CASSLTRVGGYTF. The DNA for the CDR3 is TGTGCCAGCTCACTTACCAGGGTGGGTGGCTACACCTTC.

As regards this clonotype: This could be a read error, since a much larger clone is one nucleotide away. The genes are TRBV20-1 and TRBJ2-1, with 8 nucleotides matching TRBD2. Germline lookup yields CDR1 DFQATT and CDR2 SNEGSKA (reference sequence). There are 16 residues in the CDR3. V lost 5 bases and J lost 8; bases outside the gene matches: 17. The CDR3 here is CSAAVGAGGGYDEQFF. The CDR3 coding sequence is TGCAGTGCTGCCGTTGGGGCGGGAGGTGGGTACGATGAGCAGTTCTTC.

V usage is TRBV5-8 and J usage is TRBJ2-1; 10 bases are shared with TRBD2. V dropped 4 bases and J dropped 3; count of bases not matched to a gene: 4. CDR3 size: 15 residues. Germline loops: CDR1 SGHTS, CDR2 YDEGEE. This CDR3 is CASSGRTSGYNEQFF. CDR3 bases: TGTGCCAGCAGCGGACGGACTAGCGGCTACAATGAGCAGTTCTTC. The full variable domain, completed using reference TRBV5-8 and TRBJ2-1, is EAGVTQSPTHLIKTRGQQATLRCSPISGHTSVYWYQQALGLGLQFLLWYDEGEERNRGNFPPRFSGRQFPNYSSELNVNALELEDSALYLCASSGRTSGYNEQFFGPGTRLTVL.

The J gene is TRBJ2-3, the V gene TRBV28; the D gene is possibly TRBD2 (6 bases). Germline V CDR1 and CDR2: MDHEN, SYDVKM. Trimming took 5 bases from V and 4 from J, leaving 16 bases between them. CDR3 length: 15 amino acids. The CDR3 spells CASSTPGLSPDTQYF. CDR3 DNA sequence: TGTGCCAGCAGTACGCCCGGACTATCGCCAGATACGCAGTATTTT. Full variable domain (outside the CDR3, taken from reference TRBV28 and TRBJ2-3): DVKVTQSSRYLVKRTGEKVFLECVQDMDHENMFWYRQDPGLGLRLIYFSYDVKMKEKGDIPEGYSVSREKKERFSLILESASTNQTSMYLCASSTPGLSPDTQYFGPGTRLTVL.

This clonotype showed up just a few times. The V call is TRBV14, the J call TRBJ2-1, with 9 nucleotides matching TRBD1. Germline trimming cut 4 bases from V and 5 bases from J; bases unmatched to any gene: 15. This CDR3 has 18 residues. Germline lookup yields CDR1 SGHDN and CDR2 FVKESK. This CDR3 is CASSPQRRRQGGDNEQFF. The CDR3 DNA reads TGTGCCAGCAGCCCTCAGAGGAGGAGACAGGGGGGGGACAATGAGCAGTTCTTC.

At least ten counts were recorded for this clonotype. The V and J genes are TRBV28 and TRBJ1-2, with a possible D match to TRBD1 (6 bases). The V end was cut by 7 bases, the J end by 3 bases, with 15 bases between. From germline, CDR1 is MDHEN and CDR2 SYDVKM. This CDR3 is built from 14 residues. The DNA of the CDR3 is TGTGCCAGCACCCAAGAGGGGGGCCACTATGGCTACACCTTC. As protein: CASTQEGGHYGYTF.

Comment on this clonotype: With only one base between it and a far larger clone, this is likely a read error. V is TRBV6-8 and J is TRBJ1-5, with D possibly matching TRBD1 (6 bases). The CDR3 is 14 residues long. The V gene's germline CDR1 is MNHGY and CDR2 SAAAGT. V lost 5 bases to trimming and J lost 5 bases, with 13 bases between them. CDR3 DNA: TGTGCCAGCAGTGTAGTAGGGGGGGATCAGCCCCAGCATTTT. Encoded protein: CASSVVGGDQPQHF.

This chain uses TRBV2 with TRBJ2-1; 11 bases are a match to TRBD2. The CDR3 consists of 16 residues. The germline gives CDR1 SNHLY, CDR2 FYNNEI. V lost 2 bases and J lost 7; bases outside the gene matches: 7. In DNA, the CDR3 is TGTGCCAGCAGTGAAAGTAGCGGGAGGGCCAAGAATGAGCAGTTCTTC. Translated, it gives CASSESSGRAKNEQFF.

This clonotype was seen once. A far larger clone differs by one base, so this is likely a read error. CDR3 sequence reads: CASGELSQGARSREQYF. The DNA of the CDR3 is TGTGCCAGCGGTGAGTTGAGTCAGGGGGCGCGGTCTCGCGAGCAGTACTTC. The chain uses TRBV6-5 and TRBJ2-7; 8 bases map to TRBD1. The CDR3 is 17 residues long. Germline V gene data show CDR1 as MNHEY and CDR2 as SVGAGI. V trimming: 8 bases; J trimming: 6 bases; junction bases outside the gene matches: 21.

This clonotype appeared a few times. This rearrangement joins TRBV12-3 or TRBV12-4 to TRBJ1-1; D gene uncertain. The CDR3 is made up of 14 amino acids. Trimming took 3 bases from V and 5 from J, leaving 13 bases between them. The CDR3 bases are TGTGCCAGCAGTTTGACTGCGGCCCGTACTGAAGCTTTCTTT. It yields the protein CASSLTAARTEAFF.

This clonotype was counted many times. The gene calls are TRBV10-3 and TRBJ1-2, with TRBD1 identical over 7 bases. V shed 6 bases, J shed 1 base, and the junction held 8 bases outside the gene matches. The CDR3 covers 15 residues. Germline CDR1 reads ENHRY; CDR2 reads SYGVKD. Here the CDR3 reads CAISGEGAGNYGYTF. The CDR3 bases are TGTGCCATCAGCGGAGAGGGGGCGGGTAACTATGGCTACACCTTC.

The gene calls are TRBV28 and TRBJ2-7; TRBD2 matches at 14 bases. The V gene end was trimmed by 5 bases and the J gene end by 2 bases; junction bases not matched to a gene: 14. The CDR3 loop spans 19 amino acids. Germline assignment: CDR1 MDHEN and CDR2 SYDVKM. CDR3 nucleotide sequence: TGTGCCAGCAGTCCGACTAGCGGGAGGGCCTCTACCCTACCCTACGAGCAGTACTTC. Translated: CASSPTSGRASTLPYEQYF.

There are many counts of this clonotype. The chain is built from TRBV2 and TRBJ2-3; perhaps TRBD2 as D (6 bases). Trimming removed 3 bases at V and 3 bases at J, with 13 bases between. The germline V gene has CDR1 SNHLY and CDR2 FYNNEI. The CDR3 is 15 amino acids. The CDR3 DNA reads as TGTGCCAGCAGTGAGGCGGGGATAGGAACAGATACGCAGTATTTT. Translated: CASSEAGIGTDTQYF.

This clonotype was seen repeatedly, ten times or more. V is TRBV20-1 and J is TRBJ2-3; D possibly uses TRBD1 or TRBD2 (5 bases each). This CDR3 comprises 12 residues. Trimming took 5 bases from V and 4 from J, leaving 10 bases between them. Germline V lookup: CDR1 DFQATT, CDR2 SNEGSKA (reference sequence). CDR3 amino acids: CSAGGAADTQYF. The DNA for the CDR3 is TGCAGTGCTGGGGGTGCAGCAGATACGCAGTATTTT.

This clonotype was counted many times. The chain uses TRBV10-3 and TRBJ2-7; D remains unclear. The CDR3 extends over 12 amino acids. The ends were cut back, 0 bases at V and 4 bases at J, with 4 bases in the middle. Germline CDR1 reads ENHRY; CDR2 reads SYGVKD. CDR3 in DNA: TGTGCCATCAGTGAGTCTGGGTACGAGCAGTACTTC. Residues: CAISESGYEQYF.

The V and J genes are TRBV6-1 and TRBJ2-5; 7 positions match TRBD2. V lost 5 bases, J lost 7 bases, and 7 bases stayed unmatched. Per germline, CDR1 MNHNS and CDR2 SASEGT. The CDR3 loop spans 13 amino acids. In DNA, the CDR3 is TGTGCCAGCAGTTCCAGCGGGGAGGGGACCCAGTACTTC. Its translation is CASSSSGEGTQYF.

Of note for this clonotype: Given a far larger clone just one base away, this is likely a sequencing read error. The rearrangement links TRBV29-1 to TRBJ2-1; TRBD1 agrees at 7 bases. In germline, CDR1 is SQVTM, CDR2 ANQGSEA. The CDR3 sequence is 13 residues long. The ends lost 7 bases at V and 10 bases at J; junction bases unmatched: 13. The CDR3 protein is CSAGQDIPYEQFF. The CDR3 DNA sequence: TGCAGCGCCGGACAGGACATTCCCTACGAGCAGTTCTTC.

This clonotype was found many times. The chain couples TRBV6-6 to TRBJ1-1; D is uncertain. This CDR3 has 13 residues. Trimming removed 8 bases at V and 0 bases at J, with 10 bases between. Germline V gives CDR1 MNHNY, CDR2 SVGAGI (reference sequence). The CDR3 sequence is CASQARMNTEAFF. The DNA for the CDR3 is TGTGCCAGCCAAGCACGCATGAACACTGAAGCTTTCTTT.

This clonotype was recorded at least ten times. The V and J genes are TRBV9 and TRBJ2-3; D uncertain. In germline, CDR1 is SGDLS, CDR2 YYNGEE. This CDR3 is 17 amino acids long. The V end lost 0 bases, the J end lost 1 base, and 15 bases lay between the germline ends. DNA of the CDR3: TGTGCCAGCAGCGTAGAGTCCTCGGGCCTCGGCACAGATACGCAGTATTTT. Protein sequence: CASSVESSGLGTDTQYF. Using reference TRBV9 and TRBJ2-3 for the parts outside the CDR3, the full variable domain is DSGVTQTPKHLITATGQRVTLRCSPRSGDLSVYWYQQSLDQGLQFLIQYYNGEERAKGNILERFSAQQFPDLHSELNLSSLELGDSALYFCASSVESSGLGTDTQYFGPGTRLTVL.

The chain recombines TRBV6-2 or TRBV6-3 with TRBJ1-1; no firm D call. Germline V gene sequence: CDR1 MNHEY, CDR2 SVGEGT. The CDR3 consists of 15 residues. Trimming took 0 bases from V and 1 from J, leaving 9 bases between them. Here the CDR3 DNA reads TGTGCCAGCAGTTACTCGAGTGGTGGGAACACTGAAGCTTTCTTT. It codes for CASSYSSGGNTEAFF.

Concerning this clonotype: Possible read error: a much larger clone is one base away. DNA of the CDR3: TGCAGTGTAGGCAGGGGACCTAACAATGAGCAGTTCTTC. It specifies CSVGRGPNNEQFF. This sequence joins TRBV20-1 and TRBJ2-1; weak D call: TRBD1 (6 bases). V dropped 7 bases and J dropped 5 bases, with 15 bases sitting between them. The germline V gene has CDR1 DFQATT and CDR2 SNEGSKA (reference sequence). The CDR3 extends over 13 amino acids.

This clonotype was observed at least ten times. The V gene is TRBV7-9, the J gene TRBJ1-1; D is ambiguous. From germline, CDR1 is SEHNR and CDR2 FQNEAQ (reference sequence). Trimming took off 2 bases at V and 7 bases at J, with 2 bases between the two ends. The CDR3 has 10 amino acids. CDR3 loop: CASSLNEAFF. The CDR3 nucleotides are TGTGCCAGCAGCTTAAATGAAGCTTTCTTT. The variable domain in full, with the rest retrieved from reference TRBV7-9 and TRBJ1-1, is DTGVSQNPRHKITKRGQNVTFRCDPISEHNRLYWYRQTLGQGPEFLTYFQNEAQLEKSRLLSDRFSAERPKGSFSTLEIQRTEQGDSAMYLCASSLNEAFFGQGTRLTVV.

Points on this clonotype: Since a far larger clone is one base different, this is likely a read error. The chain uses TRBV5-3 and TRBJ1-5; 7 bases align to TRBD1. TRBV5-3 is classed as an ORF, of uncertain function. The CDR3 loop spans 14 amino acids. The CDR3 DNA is TGCGCCAGCAGCGAGGGGGCCGGCTATCGGCCCCAGCATTTT. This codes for CASSEGAGYRPQHF.

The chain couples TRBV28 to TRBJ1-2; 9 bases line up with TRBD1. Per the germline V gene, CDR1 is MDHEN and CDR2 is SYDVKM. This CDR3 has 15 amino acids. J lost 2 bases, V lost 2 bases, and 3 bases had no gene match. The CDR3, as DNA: TGTGCCAGCAGTTTACCCGGGACAGGGAACTATGGCTACACCTTC. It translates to CASSLPGTGNYGYTF.